This passage covers 18 T cell receptor beta chains from one sample sequenced in a study of T cell changes during pregnancy in multiple sclerosis. Only in-frame clones appear in the TCRdb table, and some are missing; sequencing was by immunoSEQ multiplex PCR. The profile shows about 50,000 clones, about nine tenths of them singletons. The sequences come from CD4+ T cells from peripheral blood mononuclear cells, collected in the second trimester of pregnancy. These receptors were obtained from a female donor with multiple sclerosis, enrolled in a pregnancy study.

The genes are TRBV19 and TRBJ1-2; D uncertain. Germline V gene sequence: CDR1 LNHDA, CDR2 SQIVND (reference sequence). V lost 6 bases and J 2 bases, leaving 13 bases between the germline ends. The CDR3 extends over 14 amino acids. Here the CDR3 DNA reads TGTGCCAGTAGGCCCGGAGGAGGGAACTATGGCTACACCTTC. Its protein product is CASRPGGGNYGYTF.

The CDR3 protein is CASSTEIEAFF. Here the CDR3 DNA reads TGTGCCAGTAGTACCGAGATTGAAGCTTTCTTT. The rearrangement joins TRBV19 to TRBJ1-1, with no clear D. Per the germline V gene, CDR1 is LNHDA and CDR2 is SQIVND (reference sequence). This CDR3 contains 11 residues. Trimming shortened V by 4 bases and J by 7 bases, and 7 bases separated the two germline ends.

The V and J genes are TRBV18 and TRBJ1-3; weak D call: TRBD1 (5 bases). This CDR3 spans 17 amino acids. The germline gives CDR1 KGHSH, CDR2 LQKENI. V lost 4 bases, J lost 0 bases, and 16 bases lay in between. The CDR3 DNA reads as TGTGCCAGCTCACTTCAGGGCTGGGGGGTCTCTGGAAACACCATATATTTT. As protein: CASSLQGWGVSGNTIYF.

This chain connects TRBV7-9 to TRBJ2-1; D is unclear. Germline V CDR1 and CDR2: SEHNR, FQNEAQ (reference sequence). Trimming took off 2 bases at V and 9 bases at J, with 5 bases between the two ends. The CDR3 has 11 residues. The CDR3 reads CASSLFGEQFF. In nucleotides, the CDR3 is TGTGCCAGCAGCTTATTCGGTGAGCAGTTCTTC.

J is TRBJ1-1 and V is TRBV7-3; 9 nucleotides match TRBD1. The CDR3 has 15 amino acids. The ends lost 6 bases at V and 3 bases at J; junction bases unmatched: 8. CDR1 and CDR2 (germline): SGHTA, FQGTGA. CDR3 coding DNA: TGTGCCAGCAGACGGACAGGGGCAGAGGACACTGAAGCTTTCTTT. Protein product: CASRRTGAEDTEAFF.

This chain uses TRBV5-6 with TRBJ2-7; D might be TRBD1 (5 bases). The V gene's germline CDR1 is SGHDT and CDR2 YYEEEE. V lost 0 bases and J lost 3, with 10 bases in between. The CDR3 is 14 amino acids. The CDR3 loop reads CASSLVYRYYEQYF. Here the CDR3 DNA reads TGTGCCAGCAGCTTGGTTTACAGGTACTACGAGCAGTACTTC.

V is TRBV5-1 and J is TRBJ2-3; 12 bases are shared with TRBD2. Germline trimming cut 1 base from V and 0 bases from J; bases unmatched to any gene: 12. CDR1 and CDR2 (germline): SGHRS, YFSETQ. This CDR3 comprises 20 residues. The CDR3 region has the DNA TGCGCCAGCAGCTTGTTAGGACTAGCGGGGATTCGTGCTAGCACAGATACGCAGTATTTT. This sequence encodes CASSLLGLAGIRASTDTQYF.

This clone has just one count. Germline and junction disagree at one end, which may indicate a read error. This rearrangement joins TRBV2 to TRBJ1-2, with D unresolved. Germline V gives CDR1 SNHLY, CDR2 FYNNEI. There are 13 residues in the CDR3. The CDR3 spells CASREGGNYGYTF. The CDR3, as DNA: TGTGCCAGCAGGGAAGGCGGTAACTATGGCTACACCTTC.

This clone turned up a few times. CDR3 coding DNA: TGTGCCAGCAGCCCGAGGGGACTTAACACTGAAGCTTTCTTT. Its translation: CASSPRGLNTEAFF. The rearrangement uses TRBV9 and TRBJ1-1, with a possible D match to TRBD1 (5 bases). V was pared by 4 bases and J by 2 bases, with 12 bases between. Germline lookup yields CDR1 SGDLS and CDR2 YYNGEE. There are 14 residues in the CDR3.

The chain carries TRBV2 and TRBJ1-2; 7 bases match TRBD1. The germline V gene has CDR1 SNHLY and CDR2 FYNNEI. This CDR3 has 14 residues. After removal of 5 bases from V and 4 bases from J, the junction contained 7 bases not matched to a gene. The CDR3 nucleotides read TGTGCCAGCAGTTACGGGACAGTCACCTATGGCTACACCTTC. Its protein product is CASSYGTVTYGYTF.

This sequence joins TRBV15 and TRBJ1-2; no definite D call. The V gene lost 5 bases and the J gene lost 0 bases, with 10 bases spanning the gap. There are 14 residues in the CDR3. From germline, CDR1 is LNHNV and CDR2 YYDKDF (reference sequence). CDR3: CATSPGEANYGYTF. CDR3 coding DNA: TGTGCCACCAGCCCTGGGGAGGCTAACTATGGCTACACCTTC.

The gene calls are TRBV11-2 and TRBJ2-3; tentative D call: TRBD2 (5 bases). The length of the CDR3 is 14 residues. Between the trimmed V and J ends, which lost 3 bases and 0 bases, there was a span of 7 bases. Per the germline V gene, CDR1 is SGHAT and CDR2 is FQNNGV. Here the CDR3 reads CASSLDWSTDTQYF. The CDR3 DNA reads TGTGCCAGCAGCTTGGACTGGAGCACAGATACGCAGTATTTT.

This CDR3 reads CASLHGVYNSPLHF. The DNA for the CDR3 is TGTGCCAGCCTTCACGGGGTCTATAATTCACCCCTCCACTTT. This chain connects TRBV6-1 to TRBJ1-6; D call uncertain. Germline CDR1 and CDR2: MNHNS and SASEGT. The CDR3 loop spans 14 amino acids. Trimming cost V 8 bases and J 3 bases, with 11 bases left between them.

V usage is TRBV29-1 and J usage is TRBJ2-3; no reliable D call. This CDR3 spans 12 amino acids. Germline assignment: CDR1 SQVTM and CDR2 ANQGSEA. The V gene lost 5 bases and the J gene lost 2 bases, with 8 bases spanning the gap. CDR3 nucleotides: TGCAGCGTTACACCTGCCACAGATACGCAGTATTTT. Its translation is CSVTPATDTQYF.

J is TRBJ2-2 and V is TRBV2; no clear D. Trimming pared 4 bases from V and 1 base from J, leaving 7 bases between. Germline loops: CDR1 SNHLY, CDR2 FYNNEI. This CDR3 has 14 residues. Here the CDR3 DNA reads TGTGCCAGCAGTGTATTAGAGAACACCGGGGAGCTGTTTTTT. Protein sequence: CASSVLENTGELFF.

V and J are TRBV12-1 and TRBJ1-1; TRBD1 is the table's D call, not checked against the DNA. TRBV12-1 is reported as a pseudogene. The CDR3 covers 15 residues. The CDR3 region has the DNA TGTGCCAGCAGCCCGGGGGACAGGGGAAACACTGAAGCTTTCTTT. Residues: CASSPGDRGNTEAFF.

J is TRBJ2-2 and V is TRBV11-3, with a tentative D call TRBD1 (6 bases). Trimming cost V 4 bases and J 7 bases, with 19 bases left between them. Germline V gives CDR1 SGHNT, CDR2 YENEEA. The CDR3 has 16 amino acids. The CDR3 nucleotides read TGTGCCAGCAGCTACATCTCCTCGACAGGCGGCGGGGAGCTGTTTTTT. Translated, it gives CASSYISSTGGGELFF.

The genes are TRBV6-1 and TRBJ2-5, with 9 positions matching TRBD1. CDR1 MNHNS and CDR2 SASEGT come from the germline V gene. The CDR3 covers 13 residues. V was clipped by 7 bases and J by 2 bases; unmatched bases: 2. CDR3 bases: TGTGCCAGCAATGACAGGGGGCAAGAGACCCAGTACTTC. Protein product: CASNDRGQETQYF.